This T cell receptor (beta chain) derives from a study of CD8 T cells in Susac syndrome. Study in general: Each patient with Susac syndrome, at the time of blood draw, was therapy-naive, on corticosteroids, or on intravenous immunoglobulin alone.

Each Susac syndrome patient had definite or probable disease by recently defined criteria. Random hexamers were used to reverse transcribe the RNA input (about 0.5 to 1 ug). An immunoSEQ multiplex PCR generated amplified TCR beta CDR3 products spanning 54 Vbeta and 13 Jbeta. TCRdb itself ran the immunoSEQ multiplex PCR reads through MiXCR, one entry per CDR3 protein. Seen here are about 140,000 distinct CDR3 sequences, around 95% observed once, and the top ten hold 0.065% to 0.095%. The source of this sequence is a human donor with Susac syndrome. The sample comprised CD4+ T cells from PBMCs.

CDR3 amino acids: CASRSTVGRIPLNTEAFF. CDR3 DNA: TGTGCCAGCAGGTCCACAGTTGGACGGATCCCCTTGAACACTGAAGCTTTCTTT. The chain recombines TRBV27 with TRBJ1-1; D remains ambiguous. The length of the CDR3 is 18 residues. Trimming removed 6 bases at V and 0 bases at J, with 23 bases between. Germline assignment: CDR1 MNHEY and CDR2 SMNVEV (reference sequence).